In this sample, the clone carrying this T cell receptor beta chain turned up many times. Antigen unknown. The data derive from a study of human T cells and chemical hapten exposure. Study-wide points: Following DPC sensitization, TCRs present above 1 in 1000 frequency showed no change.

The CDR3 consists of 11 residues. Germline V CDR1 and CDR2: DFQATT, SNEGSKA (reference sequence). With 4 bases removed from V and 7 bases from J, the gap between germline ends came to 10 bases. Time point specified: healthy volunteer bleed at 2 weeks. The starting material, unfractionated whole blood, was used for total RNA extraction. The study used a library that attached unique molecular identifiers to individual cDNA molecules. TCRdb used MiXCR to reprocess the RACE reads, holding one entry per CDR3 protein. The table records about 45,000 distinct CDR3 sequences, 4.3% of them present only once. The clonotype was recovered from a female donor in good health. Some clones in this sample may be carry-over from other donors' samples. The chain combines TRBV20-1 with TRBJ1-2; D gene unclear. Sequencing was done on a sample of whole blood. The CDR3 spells CSAMVGSGYTF. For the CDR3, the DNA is TGCAGTGCTATGGTAGGGAGTGGCTACACCTTC.